This T cell receptor beta chain is drawn from a study of blood T cell repertoires in COVID-19. Overall study context: T cells, B-cell-depleted T cells, or PBMCs provided the cDNA or gDNA that served as material.

Losses at the gene ends were 8 bases for V and 3 bases for J; bases not matched to a gene: 10. Germline-derived CDR1 and CDR2 are GTSNPN and SVGIG (reference sequence). The CDR3 is made up of 15 amino acids. The sample holds one count of this clone. Here immunoSEQ multiplex PCR was the method, and the copy in TCRdb shows in-frame clones only, minus some. The sample has approximately 260,000 clones, around 86% seen once. This receptor was taken from a man between 18 and 29 years old with active or convalescent COVID-19. Sample: peripheral blood. The rearrangement links TRBV30 to TRBJ2-3; 11 nucleotides match TRBD2. The CDR3 DNA is TGTGCCCGTGACGGTAGCGGGAGGGTAACAGATACGCAGTATTTT. Translated: CARDGSGRVTDTQYF. The full variable domain, with the rest looked up from reference TRBV30 and TRBJ2-3, is SQTIHQWPATLVQPVGSPLSLECTVEGTSNPNLYWYRQAAGRGLQLLFYSVGIGQISSEVPQNLSASRPQDRQFILSSKKLLLSDSGFYLCARDGSGRVTDTQYFGPGTRLTVL.